This paragraph covers one TCR beta chain sequence. As yet, its antigen is unknown. These data originate in a study of cytomegalovirus exposure and HLA in healthy donors. Study-wide points: The study put 150 to 200 TCR beta chains on its list as cytomegalovirus-associated. A later analysis linked a missense variant in DCLRE1C to the trimming of TCR beta V and J genes.

This CDR3 has 14 residues. The germline V gene has CDR1 LNHDA and CDR2 SQIVND (reference sequence). V lost 7 bases, J lost 6 bases, and 10 bases stayed unmatched. The study ran its PCR with 60 Vbeta and 13 Jbeta primers. Profiled with immunoSEQ multiplex PCR; TCRdb holds only in-frame clones, not every one. The data hold tens of thousands of clones, with 81% observed a single time. The TCR was taken from a girl aged 2 to 9 in good health and CMV-seropositive. Material for sequencing was PBMCs. J is TRBJ2-7 and V is TRBV19; 9 bases agree with TRBD1. The CDR3: CASKFRTGEGEQYF. In DNA, the CDR3 is TGTGCCAGTAAGTTTCGGACAGGGGAGGGCGAGCAGTACTTC.